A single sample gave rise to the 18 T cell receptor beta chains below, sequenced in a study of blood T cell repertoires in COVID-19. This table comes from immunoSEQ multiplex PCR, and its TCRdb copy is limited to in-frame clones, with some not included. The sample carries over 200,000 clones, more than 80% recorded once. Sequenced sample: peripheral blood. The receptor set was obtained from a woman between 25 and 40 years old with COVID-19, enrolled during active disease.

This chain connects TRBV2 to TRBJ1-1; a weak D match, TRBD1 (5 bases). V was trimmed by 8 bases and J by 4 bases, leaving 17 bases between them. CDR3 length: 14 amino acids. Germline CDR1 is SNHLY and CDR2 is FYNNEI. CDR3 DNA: TGTGCCAGCTACCCTGAAGTGGGGGGCACTGAAGCTTTCTTT. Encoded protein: CASYPEVGGTEAFF.

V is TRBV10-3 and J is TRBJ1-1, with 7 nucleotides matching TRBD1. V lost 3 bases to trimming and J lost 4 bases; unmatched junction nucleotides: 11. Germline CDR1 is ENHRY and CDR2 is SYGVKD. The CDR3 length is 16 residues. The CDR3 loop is CAISEGPGGWSTEAFF. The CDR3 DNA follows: TGTGCCATCAGTGAAGGTCCAGGGGGGTGGAGCACTGAAGCTTTCTTT.

CDR3 coding DNA: TGTGCCAGCAGCCAAGTAGCGGGCCGGATCACCGGGGAGCTGTTTTTT. Residues: CASSQVAGRITGELFF. The V and J genes are TRBV14 and TRBJ2-2; 7 bases line up with TRBD2. With V trimmed by 1 base and J by 4 bases, 6 bases remained unmatched. Germline V gene data show CDR1 as SGHDN and CDR2 as FVKESK. This CDR3 is 16 amino acids long.

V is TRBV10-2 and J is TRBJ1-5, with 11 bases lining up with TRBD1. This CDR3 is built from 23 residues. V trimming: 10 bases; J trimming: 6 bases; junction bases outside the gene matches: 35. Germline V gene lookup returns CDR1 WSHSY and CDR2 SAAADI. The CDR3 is CATADRGRYGLQQDRSGSQPQHF. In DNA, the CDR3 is TGCGCCACCGCGGACAGGGGGCGATACGGGCTACAGCAAGATCGTAGCGGAAGTCAGCCCCAGCATTTT.

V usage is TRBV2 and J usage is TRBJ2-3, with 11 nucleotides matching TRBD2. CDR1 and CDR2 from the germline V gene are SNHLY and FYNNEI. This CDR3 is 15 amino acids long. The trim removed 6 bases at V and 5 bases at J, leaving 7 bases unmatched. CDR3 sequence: CASRVSGGARDTQYF. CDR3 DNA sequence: TGTGCCAGCAGGGTTAGCGGGGGGGCGAGAGATACGCAGTATTTT.

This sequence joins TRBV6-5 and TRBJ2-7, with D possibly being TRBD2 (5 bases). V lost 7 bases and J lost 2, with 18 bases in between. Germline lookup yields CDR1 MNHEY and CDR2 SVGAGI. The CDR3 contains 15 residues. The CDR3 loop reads CASNPGSGVAYEQYF. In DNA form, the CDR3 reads TGTGCCAGCAACCCGGGGAGTGGGGTCGCCTACGAGCAGTACTTC.

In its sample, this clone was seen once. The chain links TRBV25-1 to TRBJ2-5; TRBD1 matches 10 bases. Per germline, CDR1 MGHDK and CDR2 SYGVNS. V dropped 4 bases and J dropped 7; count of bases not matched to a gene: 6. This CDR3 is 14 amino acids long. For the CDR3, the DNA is TGTGCCAGCAGTGCTCGACGACAGGGGGCGACCCAGTACTTC. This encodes CASSARRQGATQYF.

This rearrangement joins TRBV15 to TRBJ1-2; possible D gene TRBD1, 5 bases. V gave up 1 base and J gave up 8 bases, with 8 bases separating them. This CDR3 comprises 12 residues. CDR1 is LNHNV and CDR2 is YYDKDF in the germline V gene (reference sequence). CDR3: CATSRATEGYTF. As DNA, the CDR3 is TGTGCCACCAGCAGAGCGACAGAAGGCTACACCTTC.

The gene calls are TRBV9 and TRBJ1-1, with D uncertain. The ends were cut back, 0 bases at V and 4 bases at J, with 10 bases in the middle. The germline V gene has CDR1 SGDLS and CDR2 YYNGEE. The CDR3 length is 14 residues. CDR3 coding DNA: TGTGCCAGCAGCGTAGCTACGCCCGGCACTGAAGCTTTCTTT. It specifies CASSVATPGTEAFF.

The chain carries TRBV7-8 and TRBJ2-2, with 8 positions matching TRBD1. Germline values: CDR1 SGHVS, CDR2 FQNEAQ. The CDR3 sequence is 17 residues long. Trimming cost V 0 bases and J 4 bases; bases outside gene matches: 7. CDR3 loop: CASSLAWTGLGTGELFF. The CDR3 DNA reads TGTGCCAGCAGCTTAGCCTGGACAGGGCTCGGCACCGGGGAGCTGTTTTTT. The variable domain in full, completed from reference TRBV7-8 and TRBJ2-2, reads GAGVSQSPRYKVAKRGQDVALRCDPISGHVSLFWYQQALGQGPEFLTYFQNEAQLDKSGLPSDRFFAERPEGSVSTLKIQRTQQEDSAVYLCASSLAWTGLGTGELFFGEGSRLTVL.

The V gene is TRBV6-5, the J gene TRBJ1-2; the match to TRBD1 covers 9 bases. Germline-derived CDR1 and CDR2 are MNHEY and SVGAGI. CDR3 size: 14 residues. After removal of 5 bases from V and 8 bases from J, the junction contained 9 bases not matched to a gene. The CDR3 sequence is CASSRRDRAGGYTF. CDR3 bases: TGTGCCAGCAGTCGTCGGGACAGGGCCGGAGGCTACACCTTC.

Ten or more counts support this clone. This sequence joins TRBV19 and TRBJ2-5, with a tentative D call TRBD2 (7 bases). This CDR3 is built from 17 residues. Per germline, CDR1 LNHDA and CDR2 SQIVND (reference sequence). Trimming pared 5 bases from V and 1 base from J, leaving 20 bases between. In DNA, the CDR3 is TGTGCCAGTAGTGCAACTACAGGGAGGGGCGGCCAAGAGACCCAGTACTTC. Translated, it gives CASSATTGRGGQETQYF.

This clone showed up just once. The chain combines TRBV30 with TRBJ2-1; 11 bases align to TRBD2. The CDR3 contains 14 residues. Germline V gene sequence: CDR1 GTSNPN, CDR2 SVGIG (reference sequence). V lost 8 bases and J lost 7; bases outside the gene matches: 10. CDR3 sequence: CAASLGLAVNEQFF. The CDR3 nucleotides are TGTGCCGCTTCGCTGGGACTAGCGGTTAATGAGCAGTTCTTC.

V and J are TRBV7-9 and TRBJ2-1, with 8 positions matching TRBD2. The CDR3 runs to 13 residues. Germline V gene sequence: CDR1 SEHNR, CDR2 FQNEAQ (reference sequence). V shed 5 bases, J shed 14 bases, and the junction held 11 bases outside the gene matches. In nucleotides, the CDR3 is TGTGCCAGCAGCGCTAAACCCGGGACTAGTGAGTTCTTC. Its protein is CASSAKPGTSEFF.

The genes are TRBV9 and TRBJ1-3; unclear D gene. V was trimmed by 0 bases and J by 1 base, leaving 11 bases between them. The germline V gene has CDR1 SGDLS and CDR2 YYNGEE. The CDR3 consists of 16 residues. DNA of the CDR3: TGTGCCAGCAGCGTAGAAGGAGGGAGGTCTGGAAACACCATATATTTT. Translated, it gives CASSVEGGRSGNTIYF.

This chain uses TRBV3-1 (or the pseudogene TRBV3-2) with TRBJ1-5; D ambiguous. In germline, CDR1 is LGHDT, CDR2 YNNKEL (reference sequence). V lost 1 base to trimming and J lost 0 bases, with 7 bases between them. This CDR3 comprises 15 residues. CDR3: CASSQGLYSNQPQHF. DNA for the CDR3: TGTGCCAGCAGCCAAGGACTTTATAGCAATCAGCCCCAGCATTTT.

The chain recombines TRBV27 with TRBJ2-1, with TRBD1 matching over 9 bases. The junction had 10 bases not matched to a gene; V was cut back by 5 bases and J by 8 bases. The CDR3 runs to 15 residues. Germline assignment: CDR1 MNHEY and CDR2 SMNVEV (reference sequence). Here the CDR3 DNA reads TGTGCCAGCAGTGACGTTGGGACAGGGATCGATGAGCAGTTCTTC. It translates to CASSDVGTGIDEQFF.

The CDR3 loop reads CASSQDSGPRRGAFF. The CDR3 region has the DNA TGTGCCAGCAGCCAAGATAGCGGGCCCCGGAGAGGAGCTTTCTTT. The chain links TRBV3-1 (or the pseudogene TRBV3-2) to TRBJ1-1; D is ambiguous. Germline-derived CDR1 and CDR2 are LGHDT and YNNKEL (reference sequence). Trimming shortened V by 0 bases and J by 10 bases, and 18 bases separated the two germline ends. CDR3 length: 15 residues.